This T cell receptor (beta chain) appears in the sequencing data of a study of blood T cell repertoires in COVID-19. Background on the study: Sites across the United States, Italy and Spain contributed samples from acute and convalescent COVID-19.

The CDR3 is 15 residues long. Trimming shortened V by 3 bases and J by 3 bases, and 15 bases separated the two germline ends. Per the germline V gene, CDR1 is DFQATT and CDR2 is SNEGSKA (reference sequence). Original processing methods: Reference gene primer amplification in the assay estimated nucleated cell counts. Using immunoSEQ multiplex PCR, the repertoire was profiled, and TCRdb retains in-frame clones only, with some absent. The V and J calls and clone size were taken over from that table, and D and trimming were inferred from the DNA. This sample has some 280,000 clones, with around 91% found just once.

The chain links TRBV20-1 to TRBJ1-5, with a weak D call TRBD1 (6 bases). The TCR sequence derives from a woman aged 60-70 years with acute or convalescent COVID-19. The sample comprised peripheral blood. CDR3 loop: CSASLDSRNNQPQHF. The CDR3 DNA sequence: TGCAGTGCTAGTCTGGACAGTCGGAACAATCAGCCCCAGCATTTT.